The 19 T cell receptor beta chains given below trace back to one sample, sequenced in a study of graft-versus-host responses after intestinal transplantation. These TCRs are of unknown antigen specificity. Libraries were prepared by immunoSEQ multiplex PCR; TCRdb keeps only in-frame clonotypes and omits some of them. The sample holds some 88,000 clones, approximately 94% seen once. Sequencing was performed on unstimulated CD8+ T cells sorted from spleen or lymph node cells, taken before intestinal transplant. The receptors shown here come from a human donor who received an intestinal transplant.

This clone appeared a single time. The chain links TRBV7-9 to TRBJ2-5, with D maybe TRBD2 (6 bases). The J call may be incorrect, as the DNA end agrees better with TRBJ2-7. The CDR3 length is 14 residues. CDR1 is SEHNR and CDR2 is FQNEAQ in the germline V gene (reference sequence). Here the CDR3 DNA reads TGTGCCAGCAGTCCCCGGGACTTTACCTACGAGCAGTACTTC. This codes for CASSPRDFTYEQYF.

The CDR3 reads CASRLNPRGGAGQFF. In DNA, the CDR3 is TGTGCAAGTCGCCTTAACCCACGCGGGGGGGCCGGGCAGTTCTTC. The rearrangement links TRBV12-2 to TRBJ2-1; the listed D gene, TRBD2, was not tested against the DNA. TRBV12-2 is a documented pseudogene. The CDR3 covers 15 residues.

The V call is TRBV10-3, the J call TRBJ2-7; possible D gene TRBD2, 6 bases. The V gene's germline CDR1 is ENHRY and CDR2 SYGVKD. The CDR3 is 13 residues long. Trimming left V 0 bases short and J 6 bases short, with 9 bases between. The CDR3 sequence: CAISESPGGEQYF. CDR3 nucleotide sequence: TGTGCCATCAGTGAGTCACCCGGGGGCGAGCAGTACTTC.

The chain joins TRBV7-6 to TRBJ2-3; TRBD2 is a possible D gene (7 bases). CDR1 and CDR2 from the germline V gene are SGHVS and FNYEAQ. The CDR3 sequence is 15 residues long. The V gene lost 0 bases and the J gene lost 4 bases, with 11 bases spanning the gap. The CDR3 region is CASSLAGGPADTQYF. The CDR3 DNA reads TGTGCCAGCAGCTTAGCGGGGGGGCCTGCAGATACGCAGTATTTT.

The rearrangement joins TRBV6-5 to TRBJ2-7, with a weak D call TRBD2 (5 bases). The germline V gene has CDR1 MNHEY and CDR2 SVGAGI. Trimming stripped 5 bases from V and 7 bases from J, with 12 bases between. The CDR3 consists of 12 residues. The DNA of the CDR3 is TGTGCCAGCAGTGATTCGGGGTGGGAGCAGTACTTC. Amino acid sequence: CASSDSGWEQYF.

J is TRBJ1-1 and V is TRBV5-6, with TRBD1 as a possible D gene (6 bases). V gave up 4 bases and J gave up 3 bases, with 7 bases separating them. This CDR3 contains 12 residues. Per germline, CDR1 SGHDT and CDR2 YYEEEE. The chain's CDR3 is CASSEGDTEAFF. DNA for the CDR3: TGTGCCAGCAGCGAGGGGGACACTGAAGCTTTCTTT.

The chain combines TRBV6-5 with TRBJ1-1; 8 bases line up with TRBD1. Germline loops: CDR1 MNHEY, CDR2 SVGAGI. Germline trimming cut 3 bases from V and 4 bases from J; bases unmatched to any gene: 10. This CDR3 has 16 residues. In nucleotides, the CDR3 is TGTGCCAGCAGTTATGGGGCAGGGGGCTTGAGCACTGAAGCTTTCTTT. Protein: CASSYGAGGLSTEAFF.

This clone was counted only a few times. This rearrangement joins TRBV27 to TRBJ2-3; possibly TRBD2 for D (7 bases). Germline V gene lookup returns CDR1 MNHEY and CDR2 SMNVEV (reference sequence). This CDR3 spans 15 amino acids. V was clipped by 5 bases and J by 1 base, with 13 bases between them. The CDR3 reads CASSQTGGGTDTQYF. CDR3 sequence (DNA): TGTGCCAGCAGTCAAACGGGGGGCGGCACAGATACGCAGTATTTT.

The chain employs TRBV11-2 and TRBJ1-2; D is unclear. The CDR3 is 14 amino acids. Germline V lookup: CDR1 SGHAT, CDR2 FQNNGV. Trimming removed 5 bases from V and 4 bases from J, with 14 bases in between. In nucleotides, the CDR3 is TGTGCCAGCAGCGGCAATTCCCCCCCCTATGGCTACACCTTC. This codes for CASSGNSPPYGYTF.

This sequence joins TRBV4-3 and TRBJ2-6; D not certain. There are 14 residues in the CDR3. V was trimmed by 1 base and J by 3 bases, leaving 4 bases between them. The germline V gene encodes CDR1 LGHNA and CDR2 YSLEER. DNA of the CDR3: TGCGCCAGCAGCCAAGGAGATGGGGCCAACGTCCTGACTTTC. This gives the protein CASSQGDGANVLTF.

This sequence joins TRBV4-3 and TRBJ2-3; a possible D gene is TRBD2 (7 bases). This CDR3 comprises 17 residues. Trimming took off 0 bases at V and 8 bases at J, with 21 bases between the two ends. CDR1 and CDR2 (germline): LGHNA, YSLEER. CDR3 sequence: CASSQDPFRGARGTQYF. CDR3 bases: TGCGCCAGCAGCCAAGATCCTTTTCGGGGGGCCCGGGGTACGCAGTATTTT.

This chain links TRBV11-2 with TRBJ2-2; no definite D call. The germline CDR1 and CDR2 sequences are SGHAT and FQNNGV. V lost 1 base to trimming and J lost 4 bases, with 7 bases between them. CDR3 length: 14 residues. The CDR3 here is CASSLGRGTGELFF. CDR3 sequence (DNA): TGTGCCAGCAGCTTAGGTCGAGGCACCGGGGAGCTGTTTTTT.

CDR3 nucleotide sequence: TGTGCCAGCAGTGTGTCACCCGACAGGGAAATTAGGACTGAAGCTTTCTTT. This encodes CASSVSPDREIRTEAFF. The V and J genes are TRBV25-1 and TRBJ1-1, with 7 bases fitting TRBD1. The germline V gene has CDR1 MGHDK and CDR2 SYGVNS. The CDR3 loop spans 17 amino acids. V shed 4 bases, J shed 5 bases, and the junction held 16 bases outside the gene matches.

J is TRBJ2-3 and V is TRBV4-3; perhaps TRBD2 as D (6 bases). V lost 1 base and J lost 2, with 10 bases in between. This CDR3 contains 15 residues. The germline V gene encodes CDR1 LGHNA and CDR2 YSLEER. CDR3 loop: CASSQVAGLTDTQYF. CDR3 DNA: TGCGCCAGCAGCCAAGTTGCGGGGCTCACAGATACGCAGTATTTT.

The V call is TRBV4-3, the J call TRBJ2-2, with TRBD1 matching over 10 bases. With V trimmed by 0 bases and J by 9 bases, 4 bases remained unmatched. The CDR3 has 15 residues. Germline V gene lookup returns CDR1 LGHNA and CDR2 YSLEER. As DNA, the CDR3 is TGCGCCAGCAGCCAAGATAGGACAGGGGGGTGGGAGCTGTTTTTT. It yields the protein CASSQDRTGGWELFF.

The chain employs TRBV4-3 and TRBJ1-1; the D gene is possibly TRBD1 (5 bases). The CDR3 length is 18 residues. The germline CDR1 and CDR2 sequences are LGHNA and YSLEER. Trimming left V 0 bases short and J 0 bases short, with 17 bases between. This CDR3 is CASSQEILQGWLNTEAFF. CDR3 nucleotides: TGCGCCAGCAGCCAAGAGATCCTTCAGGGATGGCTGAACACTGAAGCTTTCTTT.

J is TRBJ2-7 and V is TRBV30; no reliable D call. Trimming took off 0 bases at V and 4 bases at J, with 16 bases between the two ends. CDR1 and CDR2 from the germline V gene are GTSNPN and SVGIG (reference sequence). This CDR3 spans 15 amino acids. The CDR3: CAWSVLSPVGYEQYF. DNA for the CDR3: TGTGCCTGGAGTGTACTTAGCCCGGTTGGGTACGAGCAGTACTTC.

The chain joins TRBV6-5 to TRBJ2-4, with 7 bases identical to TRBD2. The CDR3 length is 14 residues. V lost 6 bases, J lost 5 bases, and 7 bases stayed unmatched. CDR1 and CDR2 (germline): MNHEY, SVGAGI. CDR3 in amino acids: CASRSWGGENIQYF. The CDR3 DNA follows: TGTGCCAGCAGAAGCTGGGGGGGGGAAAACATTCAGTACTTC.

The rearrangement uses TRBV30 and TRBJ2-5; TRBD1 is a possible D gene (5 bases). Trimming left V 2 bases short and J 5 bases short, with 21 bases between. Germline lookup yields CDR1 GTSNPN and CDR2 SVGIG (reference sequence). The CDR3 is 16 residues long. The DNA for the CDR3 is TGTGCCTGGAGTAGTTTAGCAGGGTCGGTACAGGAGACCCAGTACTTC. This codes for CAWSSLAGSVQETQYF.